Listed here are 2 T cell receptor beta chains from one sample, sequenced in a study of cytomegalovirus exposure and HLA in healthy donors. This PCR relied on a set of 60 Vbeta primers and 13 Jbeta primers. TCRdb's table, derived via immunoSEQ multiplex PCR, lists solely in-frame clones and lacks some. This sample yields roughly 100,000 clones, of which over 75% are seen a single time; more than 3% belongs to the top ten. Sequenced: PBMCs. The receptors stem from a female donor in good health and CMV-seropositive.

There are a few counts of this clone. The CDR3 DNA reads TGTGCCAGCAGTCCGGACACCTACGAGCAGTACTTC. As protein: CASSPDTYEQYF. This chain uses TRBV28 with TRBJ2-7; D perhaps matches TRBD1 (5 bases). The CDR3 consists of 12 residues. The V end was cut by 5 bases, the J end by 2 bases, with 7 bases between. In germline, CDR1 is MDHEN, CDR2 SYDVKM. Drawing the rest from reference TRBV28 and TRBJ2-7, the complete variable domain is DVKVTQSSRYLVKRTGEKVFLECVQDMDHENMFWYRQDPGLGLRLIYFSYDVKMKEKGDIPEGYSVSREKKERFSLILESASTNQTSMYLCASSPDTYEQYFGPGTRLTVT.

The chain uses TRBV19 and TRBJ1-2; the D is unclear. There are 13 residues in the CDR3. Trimming shortened V by 3 bases and J by 6 bases, and 11 bases separated the two germline ends. Per the germline V gene, CDR1 is LNHDA and CDR2 is SQIVND (reference sequence). The CDR3: CASSMWREDGYTF. DNA for the CDR3: TGTGCCAGTAGTATGTGGAGGGAAGATGGCTACACCTTC.